These T cell receptor beta chains were read from a single sample in a study of cytomegalovirus exposure and HLA in healthy donors. Generated by immunoSEQ multiplex PCR, the TCRdb table keeps only in-frame clones and is missing some. This table holds some 120,000 clones, roughly 75% found once. Material: PBMCs. The receptors were gathered from a woman between 45 and 60 years old in good health and CMV-seronegative. Each CDR3 is given with its conserved first and last residue. The D gene is left open where the match is weak. Not all rows give a size; the values are once, few, many and, for expanded clones, a class.

clone size	V gene	D gene	J gene	CDR3 DNA	CDR3 protein
NA	TRBV4-3	NA	TRBJ1-2	TGCGCCAGCAGCCAACTGGCAGAGGGAGGCTACACCTTC	CASSQLAEGGYTF
once	TRBV10-3	TRBD2	TRBJ2-1	TGTGCCATCAGTGAAGGGACTAGCTTTGACAATGAGCAGTTCTTC	CAISEGTSFDNEQFF
NA	TRBV28	NA	TRBJ2-7	TGTGCCAGCAGTTCTCGATCCCGACGACAGGCTCTCTCCTACGAGCAGTACTTC	CASSSRSRRQALSYEQYF
NA	TRBV7-2	NA	TRBJ2-7	TGTGCCAGCAGCTTATGGACGAGGGCAAACGAGCAGTACTTC	CASSLWTRANEQYF
once	TRBV4-2	NA	TRBJ2-1	TGTGCCAGCAGCCAAGATGAGGGACTCTTTCAGTTCTTC	CASSQDEGLFQFF
NA	TRBV18	TRBD2	TRBJ2-1	TGTGCCAGCTCACCACCGACTGGGACTAGCGGGAGTCATGAGCAGTTCTTC	CASSPPTGTSGSHEQFF
NA	TRBV7-9	NA	TRBJ2-1	TGTTCCAGCAGCTCTTCGCGCGGGCCGTACAATGAGCAGTTCTTC	CSSSSSRGPYNEQFF
NA	TRBV25-1	TRBD1	TRBJ2-7	TGTGCCAGCAGTGAAAATCACAGGGGTCCTACCTCCTACGAGCAGTACTTC	CASSENHRGPTSYEQYF
NA	TRBV12-2	NA	TRBJ1-3	TGTGCAAGTCGCTTAGCGGCAGGGTCTGGAAACACCATATATTTT	CASRLAAGSGNTIYF
NA	TRBV11-2	NA	TRBJ2-3	TGTGCCAGCAACAGGCCCGGCCCCACAGATACGCAGTATTTT	CASNRPGPTDTQYF
once	TRBV30	NA	TRBJ1-3	TGTGCCTGGAGCGCACAGGCTTTCTCTGGAAACACCATATATTTT	CAWSAQAFSGNTIYF
NA	TRBV29-1	NA	TRBJ2-3	TGCAGCGTTGAAGTGCGGGGATATAGCACAGATACGCAGTATTTT	CSVEVRGYSTDTQYF
few	TRBV6-5	TRBD1	TRBJ1-1	TGTGCCAGCAGTTACCAGGGGGCGAAGGACACTGAAGCTTTCTTT	CASSYQGAKDTEAFF
NA	TRBV6-1	NA	TRBJ1-5	TGTGCCAGCAACCTGACAGTAACTCAGCCCCAGCATTTT	CASNLTVTQPQHF
NA	TRBV19	NA	TRBJ1-2	TGTGCCAGTAGCCCAGGGTTTTTGTGGGATGGCTACACCTTC	CASSPGFLWDGYTF
NA	TRBV28	NA	TRBJ1-1	TGTGCCAGCAGTTCACAGATATTTAACACTGAAGCTTTCTTT	CASSSQIFNTEAFF
NA	TRBV7-2	NA	TRBJ2-7	TGTGCCAGCAGCTTAATACAGGGCTTCTACGAGCAGTACTTC	CASSLIQGFYEQYF
NA	TRBV7-2	NA	TRBJ1-5	TGTGCCAGCAGCTTCAGGGATGGTGAGCCCCAGCATTTT	CASSFRDGEPQHF
NA	TRBV9	NA	TRBJ1-3	TGTGCCAGCAGCGGCACTGACTCTGGAAACACCATATATTTT	CASSGTDSGNTIYF
NA	TRBV29-1	NA	TRBJ2-7	TGCAGCGTAGCCGGAGGACCCCTAGATGTGCAGTACTTC	CSVAGGPLDVQYF
few	TRBV19	TRBD1	TRBJ1-2	TGTGCCAGTAGTCGTCCGGGACAGGCGATTAACTATGGCTACACCTTC	CASSRPGQAINYGYTF
NA	TRBV6-1	NA	TRBJ2-5	TGTGCCAGCATCCTCGGACAGACTTCACAAGAGACCCAGTACTTC	CASILGQTSQETQYF
once	TRBV19	NA	TRBJ1-1	TGTGCCAGTAGTATAGTAGGGGGAACTGAAGCTTTCTTT	CASSIVGGTEAFF
NA	TRBV18	TRBD1	TRBJ2-6	TGTGCCAGCTCAGCATCCAAGGGACAGGGGGTGTCTGGGGCCAACGTCCTGACTTTC	CASSASKGQGVSGANVLTF
NA	TRBV7-3	NA	TRBJ1-1	TGTGCCAGCAGCTTAACATCAGGGCTTGATGAAGCTTTCTTT	CASSLTSGLDEAFF
NA	TRBV9	NA	TRBJ1-4	TGTGCCAGCAGTCCGGGACAAGGTGGGGGCAGTGAAAAACTGTTTTTT	CASSPGQGGGSEKLFF
NA	TRBV6-6	NA	TRBJ1-3	TGTGCCAGCAGCCCCCATCGCAGCGCATCTGGAAACACCATATATTTT	CASSPHRSASGNTIYF
NA	TRBV7-9	TRBD1	TRBJ2-2	TGTTCCAGCAGTTCGGGACAGGGAATTTATCAGCGGCCCGGGGAGCTGTTTTTT	CSSSSGQGIYQRPGELFF
NA	TRBV10-3	NA	TRBJ2-7	TGTGCCATCAGTGACCAGACCTACGAGCAGTACTTC	CAISDQTYEQYF
NA	TRBV28	TRBD1	TRBJ1-2	TGTGCCAGCAGTTCCGGACAGGGGGTGAGGTATGGCTACACCTTC	CASSSGQGVRYGYTF
NA	TRBV9	NA	TRBJ2-1	TGTGCCAGCAGCGGGAGTGTAGCCAGTCGCAATGAGCAGTTCTTC	CASSGSVASRNEQFF
few	TRBV28	TRBD2	TRBJ2-7	TGTGCCAGCAGGCGGCTGGGACTAGCGGGAGGCGAGCAGTACTTC	CASRRLGLAGGEQYF
NA	TRBV7-2	NA	TRBJ1-1	TGTGCCAGCAGCTGGGCAGTCGGGAACTCTGAAGCTTTCTTT	CASSWAVGNSEAFF
NA	TRBV2	NA	TRBJ1-5	TGTGCCAGCAGGAGGGTGTCATGGAGTTCGCCCCAGCATTTT	CASRRVSWSSPQHF
NA	TRBV4-3	TRBD2	TRBJ2-1	TGCGCCAGCAGCCAAGATGTGTCAGCGGGAGGCTACAATGAGCAGTTCTTC	CASSQDVSAGGYNEQFF
NA	TRBV19	TRBD2	TRBJ2-1	TGTGCCAGTAGAACCCTAGCGGGAGGCGTTAGTGAGCAGTTCTTC	CASRTLAGGVSEQFF
NA	TRBV7-2	NA	TRBJ1-1	TGTGCCAGCAGCCCCTTCGGGGGGGTAGCTGAAGCTTTCTTT	CASSPFGGVAEAFF
NA	TRBV5-1	NA	TRBJ2-2	TGCGCCAGCAGCTTGGGCGGAGTGACCGGGGAGCTGTTTTTT	CASSLGGVTGELFF
NA	TRBV2	TRBD2	TRBJ2-2	TGTGCCAGCAGTGAACTGGTAGCGGGAGCCGCGGAGCTGTTTTTT	CASSELVAGAAELFF
NA	TRBV5-1	NA	TRBJ2-3	TGCGCCAGCAGCTTCTCAGGGGACCCCGGTCGTTCGGATACGCAGTATTTT	CASSFSGDPGRSDTQYF
NA	TRBV15	TRBD2	TRBJ2-3	TGTGCCACCAGCAGTGGGCGACTAGCGGGACCAGATACGCAGTATTTT	CATSSGRLAGPDTQYF
NA	TRBV29-1	NA	TRBJ1-1	TGCAGCGTTGAGGGGAGCCGGAGTGAAGCTTTCTTT	CSVEGSRSEAFF